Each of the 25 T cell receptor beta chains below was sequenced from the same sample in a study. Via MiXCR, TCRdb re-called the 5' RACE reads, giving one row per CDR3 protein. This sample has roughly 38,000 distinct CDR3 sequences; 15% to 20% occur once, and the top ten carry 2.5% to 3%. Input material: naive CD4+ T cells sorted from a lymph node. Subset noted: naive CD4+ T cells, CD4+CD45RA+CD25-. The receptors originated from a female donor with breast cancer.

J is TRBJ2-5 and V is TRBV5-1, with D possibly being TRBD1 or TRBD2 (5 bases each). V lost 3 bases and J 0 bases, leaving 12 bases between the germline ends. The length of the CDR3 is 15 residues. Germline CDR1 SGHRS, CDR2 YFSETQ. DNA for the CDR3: TGCGCCAGCAGCTGGGACGATCCGGACCAAGAGACCCAGTACTTC. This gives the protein CASSWDDPDQETQYF.

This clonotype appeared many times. As DNA, the CDR3 is TGCAGTGCTAGTTGGCAGGGGTTAGAGACCCAGTACTTC. It specifies CSASWQGLETQYF. This chain connects TRBV20-1 to TRBJ2-5, with D possibly being TRBD1 (6 bases). Trimming left V 3 bases short and J 4 bases short, with 12 bases between. The CDR3 runs to 13 residues. Looked up from germline, CDR1 is DFQATT and CDR2 is SNEGSKA (reference sequence).

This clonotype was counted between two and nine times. The CDR3 DNA follows: TGTGCCAGCAGTTACCGTTGGACAGGGGGCAGAGGCACTGAAGCTTTCTTT. Amino acids: CASSYRWTGGRGTEAFF. The chain is built from TRBV6-5 and TRBJ1-1; TRBD1 aligns across 11 bases. The CDR3 loop spans 17 amino acids. Germline assignment: CDR1 MNHEY and CDR2 SVGAGI. With 2 bases clipped from V and 4 bases from J, the junction kept 9 bases outside the gene matches.

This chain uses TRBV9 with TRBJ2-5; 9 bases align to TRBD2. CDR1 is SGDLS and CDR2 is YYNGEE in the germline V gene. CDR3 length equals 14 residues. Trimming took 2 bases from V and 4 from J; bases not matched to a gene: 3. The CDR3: CASSVTAGGETQYF. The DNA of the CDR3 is TGTGCCAGCAGCGTGACAGCGGGAGGAGAGACCCAGTACTTC.

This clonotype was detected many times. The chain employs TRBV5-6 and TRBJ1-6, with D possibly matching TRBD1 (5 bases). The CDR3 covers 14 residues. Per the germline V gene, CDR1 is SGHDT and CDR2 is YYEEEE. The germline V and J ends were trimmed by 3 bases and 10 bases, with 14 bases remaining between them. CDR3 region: CASSWGTPGSPLHF. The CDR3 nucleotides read TGTGCCAGCAGCTGGGGGACCCCGGGGTCACCCCTCCACTTT. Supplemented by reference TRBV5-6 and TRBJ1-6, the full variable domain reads DAGVTQSPTHLIKTRGQQVTLRCSPKSGHDTVSWYQQALGQGPQFIFQYYEEEERQRGNFPDRFSGHQFPNYSSELNVNALLLGDSALYLCASSWGTPGSPLHFGNGTRLTVT.

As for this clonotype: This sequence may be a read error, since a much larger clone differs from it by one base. The CDR3 nucleotides read TGCAGCGTTGAATACGGGTACGAGAAGTACTTC. This encodes CSVEYGYEKYF. V is TRBV29-1 and J is TRBJ2-7; D is ambiguous. In germline, CDR1 is SQVTM, CDR2 ANQGSEA. There are 11 residues in the CDR3.

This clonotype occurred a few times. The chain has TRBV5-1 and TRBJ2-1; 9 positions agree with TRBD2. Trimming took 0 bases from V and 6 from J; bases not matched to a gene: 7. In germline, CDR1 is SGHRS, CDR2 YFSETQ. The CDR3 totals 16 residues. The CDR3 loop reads CASSLAAGLASNEQFF. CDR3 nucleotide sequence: TGCGCCAGCAGCTTGGCGGCGGGACTAGCTTCCAATGAGCAGTTCTTC.

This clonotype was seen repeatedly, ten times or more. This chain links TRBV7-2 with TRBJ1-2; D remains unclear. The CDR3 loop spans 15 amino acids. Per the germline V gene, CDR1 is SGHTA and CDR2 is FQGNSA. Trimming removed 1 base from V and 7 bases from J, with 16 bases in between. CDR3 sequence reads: CASSLVAPLGSGYTF. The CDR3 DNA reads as TGTGCCAGCAGCTTAGTGGCTCCTCTCGGGTCTGGCTACACCTTC.

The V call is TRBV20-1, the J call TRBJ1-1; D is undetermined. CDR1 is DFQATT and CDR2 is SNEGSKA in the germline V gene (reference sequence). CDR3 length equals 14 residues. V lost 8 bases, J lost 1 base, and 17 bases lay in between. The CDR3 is CSPLEGPRNTEAFF. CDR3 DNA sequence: TGCAGTCCCCTAGAAGGCCCTCGGAACACTGAAGCTTTCTTT.

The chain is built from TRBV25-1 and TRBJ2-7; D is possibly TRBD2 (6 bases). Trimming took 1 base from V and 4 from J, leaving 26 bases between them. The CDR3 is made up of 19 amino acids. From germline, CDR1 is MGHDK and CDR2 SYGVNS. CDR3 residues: CASSEWSGLGLYRLYEQYF. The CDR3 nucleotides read TGTGCCAGCAGTGAATGGTCCGGATTGGGACTCTACAGGTTGTACGAGCAGTACTTC.

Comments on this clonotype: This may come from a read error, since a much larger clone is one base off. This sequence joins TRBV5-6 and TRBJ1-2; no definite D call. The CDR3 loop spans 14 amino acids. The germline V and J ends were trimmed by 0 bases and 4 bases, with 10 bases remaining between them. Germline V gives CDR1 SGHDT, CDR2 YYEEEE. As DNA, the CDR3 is TGTGCCAGCAGCTTGGCCGAGCCTTCCTATGGCTACACCTTC. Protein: CASSLAEPSYGYTF.

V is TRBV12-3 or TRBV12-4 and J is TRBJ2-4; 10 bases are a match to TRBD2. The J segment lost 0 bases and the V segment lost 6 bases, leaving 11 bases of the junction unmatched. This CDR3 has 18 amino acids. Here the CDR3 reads CASSPGSGRSIAKNIQYF. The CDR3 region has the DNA TGTGCCAGCAGCCCTGGTAGCGGGAGGTCAATAGCCAAAAACATTCAGTACTTC.

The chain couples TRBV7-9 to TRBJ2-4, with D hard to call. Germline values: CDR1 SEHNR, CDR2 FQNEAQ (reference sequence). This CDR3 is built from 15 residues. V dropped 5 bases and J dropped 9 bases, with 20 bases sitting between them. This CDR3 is CASSDITGPPTIQYF. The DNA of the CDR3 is TGTGCCAGCAGCGATATCACCGGCCCCCCAACCATTCAGTACTTC. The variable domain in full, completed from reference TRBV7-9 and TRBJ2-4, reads DTGVSQNPRHKITKRGQNVTFRCDPISEHNRLYWYRQTLGQGPEFLTYFQNEAQLEKSRLLSDRFSAERPKGSFSTLEIQRTEQGDSAMYLCASSDITGPPTIQYFGAGTRLSVL.

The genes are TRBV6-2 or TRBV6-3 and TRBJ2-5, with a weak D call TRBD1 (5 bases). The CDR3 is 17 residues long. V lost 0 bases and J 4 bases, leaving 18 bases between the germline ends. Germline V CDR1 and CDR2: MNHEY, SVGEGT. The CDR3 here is CASSYSSAGLSTETQYF. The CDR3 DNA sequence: TGTGCCAGCAGTTACTCGAGCGCAGGGCTTTCGACAGAGACCCAGTACTTC.

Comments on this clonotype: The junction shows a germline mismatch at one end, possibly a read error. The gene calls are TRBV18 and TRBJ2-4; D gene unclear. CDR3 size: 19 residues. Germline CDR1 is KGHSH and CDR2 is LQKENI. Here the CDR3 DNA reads TGTGCCAGCTCACCACCTCCGGGTGAGAGGTACAATGGCAAAAACATTCCGTACTTC. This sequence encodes CASSPPPGERYNGKNIPYF.

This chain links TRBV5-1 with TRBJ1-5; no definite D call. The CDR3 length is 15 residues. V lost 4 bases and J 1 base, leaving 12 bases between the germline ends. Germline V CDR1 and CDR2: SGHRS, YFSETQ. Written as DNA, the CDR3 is TGCGCCAGCAGCCCTCGGGCCGGGAGCAATCAGCCCCAGCATTTT. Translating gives CASSPRAGSNQPQHF.

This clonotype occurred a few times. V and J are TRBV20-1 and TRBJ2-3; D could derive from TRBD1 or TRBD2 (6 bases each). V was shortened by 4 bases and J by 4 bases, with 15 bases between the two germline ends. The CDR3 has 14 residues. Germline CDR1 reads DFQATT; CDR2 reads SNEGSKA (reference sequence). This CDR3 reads CSAKEGGPADTQYF. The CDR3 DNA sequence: TGCAGTGCTAAGGAGGGGGGTCCGGCAGATACGCAGTATTTT.

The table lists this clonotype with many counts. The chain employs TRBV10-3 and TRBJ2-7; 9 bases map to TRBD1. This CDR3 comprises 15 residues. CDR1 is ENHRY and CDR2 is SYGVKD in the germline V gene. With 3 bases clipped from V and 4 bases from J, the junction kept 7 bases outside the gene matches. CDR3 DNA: TGTGCCATCAGTGATACAGGGGGCAAGAAGTACGAGCAGTACTTC. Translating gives CAISDTGGKKYEQYF.

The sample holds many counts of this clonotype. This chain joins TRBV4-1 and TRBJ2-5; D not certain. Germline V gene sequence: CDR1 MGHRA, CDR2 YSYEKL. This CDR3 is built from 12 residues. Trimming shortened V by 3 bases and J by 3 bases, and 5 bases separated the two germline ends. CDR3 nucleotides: TGCGCCAGCAGCCATCAGGAAGAGACCCAGTACTTC. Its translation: CASSHQEETQYF.

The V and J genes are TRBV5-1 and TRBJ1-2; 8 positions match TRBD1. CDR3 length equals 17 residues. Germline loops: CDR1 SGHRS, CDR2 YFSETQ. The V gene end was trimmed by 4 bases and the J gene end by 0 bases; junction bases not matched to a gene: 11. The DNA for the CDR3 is TGCGCCAGCAGCCCGAATCCGGGACAGGCGACTAACTATGGCTACACCTTC. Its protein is CASSPNPGQATNYGYTF. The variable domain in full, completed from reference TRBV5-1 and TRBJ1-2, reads KAGVTQTPRYLIKTRGQQVTLSCSPISGHRSVSWYQQTPGQGLQFLFEYFSETQRNKGNFPGRFSGRQFSNSRSEMNVSTLELGDSALYLCASSPNPGQATNYGYTFGSGTRLTVV.

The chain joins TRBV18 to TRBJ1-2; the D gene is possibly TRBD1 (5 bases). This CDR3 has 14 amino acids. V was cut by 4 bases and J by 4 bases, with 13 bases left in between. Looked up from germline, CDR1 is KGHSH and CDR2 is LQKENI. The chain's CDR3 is CASSREGPLYGYTF. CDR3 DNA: TGTGCCAGCTCACGAGAGGGACCCCTCTATGGCTACACCTTC.

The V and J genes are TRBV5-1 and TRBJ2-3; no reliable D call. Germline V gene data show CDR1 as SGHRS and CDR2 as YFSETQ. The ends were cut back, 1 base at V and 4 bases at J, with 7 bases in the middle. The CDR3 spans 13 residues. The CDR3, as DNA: TGCGCCAGCAGCTTGAACGTAGCAGATACGCAGTATTTT. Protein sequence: CASSLNVADTQYF.

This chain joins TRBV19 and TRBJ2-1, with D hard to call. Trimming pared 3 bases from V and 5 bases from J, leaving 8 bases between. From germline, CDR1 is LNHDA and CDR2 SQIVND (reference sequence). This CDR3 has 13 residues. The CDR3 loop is CASSIAAHNEQFF. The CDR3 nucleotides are TGTGCCAGTAGTATCGCCGCCCACAATGAGCAGTTCTTC. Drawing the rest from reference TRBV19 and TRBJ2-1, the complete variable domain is DGGITQSPKYLFRKEGQNVTLSCEQNLNHDAMYWYRQDPGQGLRLIYYSQIVNDFQKGDIAEGYSVSREKKESFPLTVTSAQKNPTAFYLCASSIAAHNEQFFGPGTRLTVL.

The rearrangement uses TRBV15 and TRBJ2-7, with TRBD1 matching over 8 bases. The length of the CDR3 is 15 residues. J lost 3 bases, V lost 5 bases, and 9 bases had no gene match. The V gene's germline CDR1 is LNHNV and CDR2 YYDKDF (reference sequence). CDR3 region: CATSEGVGQVYEQYF. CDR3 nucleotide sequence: TGTGCCACCAGCGAAGGGGTGGGACAGGTCTACGAGCAGTACTTC.

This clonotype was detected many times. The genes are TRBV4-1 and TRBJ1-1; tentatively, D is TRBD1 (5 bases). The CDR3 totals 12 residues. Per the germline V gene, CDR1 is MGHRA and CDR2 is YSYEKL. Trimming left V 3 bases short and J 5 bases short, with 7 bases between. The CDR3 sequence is CASSQGVTEAFF. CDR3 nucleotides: TGCGCCAGCAGCCAGGGGGTAACTGAAGCTTTCTTT.